This T cell receptor (beta chain) was identified during a study of blood T cell repertoires in COVID-19. The wider study: Collection of acute and convalescent COVID-19 samples took place in the United States, Italy and Spain.

CDR1 is MNHEY, CDR2 SMNVEV, per germline (reference sequence). The V and J ends lost 2 bases and 2 bases respectively, with 6 bases between them. CDR3 size: 13 residues. In the original processing: For nucleated cells, counts were estimated from reference gene primer amplification. Measured with immunoSEQ multiplex PCR; TCRdb has only the in-frame clones, and not every one. That table is the source of V, J and clone size, and D and trimming were worked out from the DNA. In the table there are around 140,000 clones, roughly 84% of which are singletons. The receptor comes from a man between 60 and 70 years old with active or convalescent COVID-19. J is TRBJ1-1 and V is TRBV27; D is unclear. What was sequenced was peripheral blood. The CDR3 region is CASSLQANTEAFF. CDR3 in DNA: TGTGCCAGCAGTTTACAAGCAAACACTGAAGCTTTCTTT.